Shown below are 2 T cell receptor beta chains from a single sample sequenced in a study of beta chain features in type 1 diabetes. All of the isolated RNA was reverse transcribed, so expressed TCRB transcripts were sequenced. The data were produced by immunoSEQ multiplex PCR, yet TCRdb's version contains in-frame clones alone and is incomplete. The top ten clones hold over 5.5% of a sample with 250,000 to 350,000 clones, less than 15% of them seen once. The sequenced sample consisted of central memory CD4+ T cells from blood. The receptors were gathered from a man aged 25-45 years in good health.

The CDR3, as DNA: TGTGCCAGCAGCTTAGTTGCCGACCCCTATCAGCCCCAGCATTTT. It encodes CASSLVADPYQPQHF. This chain connects TRBV7-8 to TRBJ1-5; D not resolved. V lost 1 base, J lost 5 bases, and 12 bases lay in between. This CDR3 region has 15 residues. Germline V gene lookup returns CDR1 SGHVS and CDR2 FQNEAQ.

This clone was recorded a few times. The rearrangement links TRBV5-4 to TRBJ1-2; no definite D call. From germline, CDR1 is SGHNT and CDR2 YYREEE (reference sequence). The CDR3 is 14 amino acids. V gave up 4 bases and J gave up 4 bases, with 14 bases separating them. The CDR3 nucleotides read TGTGCCAGCAGCCAGGATCCCCAAGGCTATGGCTACACCTTC. Protein: CASSQDPQGYGYTF.